This T cell receptor beta chain was captured in a study of cytomegalovirus exposure and HLA in healthy donors. Study context: An early release of data contained about 85 million unique TCRs, which came from HLA-typed donors.

Study-level results: Accurate prediction of HLA-A and HLA-B alleles (for most subjects) was reportedly achieved from TCR beta sequences.

As to this clone: Its antigen is as yet unknown.

This CDR3 region has 13 residues. Germline-derived CDR1 and CDR2 are SNHLY and FYNNEI. Losses at the gene ends were 7 bases for V and 7 bases for J; bases not matched to a gene: 8. The PCR had 60 Vbeta and 13 Jbeta primers. The assay was immunoSEQ multiplex PCR, and TCRdb's table has in-frame clones only and misses some. The table lists 130,000 to 150,000 clones, about 82% of them singletons. The specimen sequenced was PBMCs. V gene TRBV2 combines with J gene TRBJ1-1, with TRBD1 identical over 8 bases. The TCR comes from a woman in her forties in good health and CMV-seropositive. The CDR3 reads CASTSDRDGEAFF. In DNA, the CDR3 is TGTGCCAGCACCTCGGACAGGGATGGTGAAGCTTTCTTT. Full variable domain (remainder filled in from reference TRBV2 and TRBJ1-1): EPEVTQTPSHQVTQMGQEVILRCVPISNHLYFYWYRQILGQKVEFLVSFYNNEISEKSEIFDDQFSVERPDGSNFTLKIRSTKLEDSAMYFCASTSDRDGEAFFGQGTRLTVV.